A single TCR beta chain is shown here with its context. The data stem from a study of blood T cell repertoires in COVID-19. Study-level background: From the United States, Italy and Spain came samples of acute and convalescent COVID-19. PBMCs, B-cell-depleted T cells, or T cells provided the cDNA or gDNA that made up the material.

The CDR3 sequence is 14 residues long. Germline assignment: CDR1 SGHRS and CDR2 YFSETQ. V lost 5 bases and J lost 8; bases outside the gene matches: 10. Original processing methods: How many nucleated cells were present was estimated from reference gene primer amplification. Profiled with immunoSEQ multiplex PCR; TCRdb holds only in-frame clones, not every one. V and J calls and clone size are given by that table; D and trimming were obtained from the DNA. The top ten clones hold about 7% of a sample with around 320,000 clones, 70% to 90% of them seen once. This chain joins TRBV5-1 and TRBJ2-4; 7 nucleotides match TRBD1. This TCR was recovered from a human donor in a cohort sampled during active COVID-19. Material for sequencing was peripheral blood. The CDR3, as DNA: TGCGCCAGCAGGGTACAGGGGAGATCTGACATTCAGTACTTC. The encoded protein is CASRVQGRSDIQYF. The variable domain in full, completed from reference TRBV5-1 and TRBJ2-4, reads KAGVTQTPRYLIKTRGQQVTLSCSPISGHRSVSWYQQTPGQGLQFLFEYFSETQRNKGNFPGRFSGRQFSNSRSEMNVSTLELGDSALYLCASRVQGRSDIQYFGAGTRLSVL.